One and the same sample provided the 3 T cell receptor beta chains below, sequenced in a study of cytomegalovirus exposure and HLA in healthy donors. The PCR made use of 60 Vbeta and 13 Jbeta primers. Assay used: immunoSEQ multiplex PCR; TCRdb lists only in-frame clones, some missing. The sample lists about 130,000 clones; approximately 80% were seen once. Sequenced sample: PBMCs. The receptors come from a male donor in good health and CMV-seropositive.

This clone was recorded a few times. The gene calls are TRBV6-1 and TRBJ2-2, with TRBD1 as a possible D gene (5 bases). The V end was cut by 6 bases, the J end by 1 base, with 6 bases between. The CDR3 sequence is 13 residues long. The germline CDR1 and CDR2 sequences are MNHNS and SASEGT. In DNA form, the CDR3 reads TGTGCCAGCAGCGGACAGAACACCGGGGAGCTGTTTTTT. Translating gives CASSGQNTGELFF.

This clone was picked up a small number of times. The rearrangement links TRBV2 to TRBJ1-1; D is uncertain. CDR1 and CDR2 (germline): SNHLY, FYNNEI. The V gene lost 4 bases and the J gene lost 3 bases, with 9 bases spanning the gap. This CDR3 contains 13 residues. CDR3 sequence: CASSGGMDTEAFF. CDR3 nucleotides: TGTGCCAGCAGTGGAGGGATGGACACTGAAGCTTTCTTT.

The rearrangement uses TRBV29-1 and TRBJ2-7; tentative D call: TRBD2 (6 bases). CDR1 SQVTM and CDR2 ANQGSEA come from the germline V gene. With 5 bases removed from V and 7 bases from J, the gap between germline ends came to 15 bases. The CDR3 has 12 residues. The CDR3 is CSVYGREEEQYF. CDR3 sequence (DNA): TGCAGCGTTTATGGCAGGGAGGAAGAGCAGTACTTC.